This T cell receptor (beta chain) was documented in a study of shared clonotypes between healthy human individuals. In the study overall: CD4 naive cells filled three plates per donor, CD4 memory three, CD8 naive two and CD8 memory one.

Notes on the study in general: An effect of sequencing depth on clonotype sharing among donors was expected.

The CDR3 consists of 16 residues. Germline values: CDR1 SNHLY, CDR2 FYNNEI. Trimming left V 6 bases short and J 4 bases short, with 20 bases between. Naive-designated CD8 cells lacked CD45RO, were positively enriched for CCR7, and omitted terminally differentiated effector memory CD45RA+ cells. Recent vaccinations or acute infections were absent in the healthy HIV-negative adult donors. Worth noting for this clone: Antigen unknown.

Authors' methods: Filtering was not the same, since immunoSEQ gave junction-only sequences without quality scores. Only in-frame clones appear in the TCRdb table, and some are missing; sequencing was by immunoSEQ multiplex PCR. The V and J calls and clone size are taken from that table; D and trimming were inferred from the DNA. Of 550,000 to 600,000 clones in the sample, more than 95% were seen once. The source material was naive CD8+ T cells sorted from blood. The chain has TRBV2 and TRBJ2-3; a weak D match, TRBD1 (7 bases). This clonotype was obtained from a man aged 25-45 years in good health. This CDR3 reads CASRTPRDSSADTQYF. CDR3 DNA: TGTGCCAGCAGAACCCCGCGGGACAGCAGCGCAGATACGCAGTATTTT.